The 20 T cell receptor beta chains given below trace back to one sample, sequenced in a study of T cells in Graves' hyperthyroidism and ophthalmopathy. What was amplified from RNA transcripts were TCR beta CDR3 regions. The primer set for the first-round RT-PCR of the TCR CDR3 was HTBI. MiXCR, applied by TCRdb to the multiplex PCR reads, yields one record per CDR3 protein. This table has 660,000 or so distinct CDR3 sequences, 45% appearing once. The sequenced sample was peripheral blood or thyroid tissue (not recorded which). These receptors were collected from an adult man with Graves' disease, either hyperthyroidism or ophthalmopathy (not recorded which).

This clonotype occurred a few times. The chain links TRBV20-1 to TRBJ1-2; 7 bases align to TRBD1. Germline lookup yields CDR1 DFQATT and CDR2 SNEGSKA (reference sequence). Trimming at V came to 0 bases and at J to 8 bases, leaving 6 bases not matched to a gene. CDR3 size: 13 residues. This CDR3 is CSARDTTGWGYTF. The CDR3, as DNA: TGCAGTGCTAGAGACACGACAGGGTGGGGCTACACCTTC.

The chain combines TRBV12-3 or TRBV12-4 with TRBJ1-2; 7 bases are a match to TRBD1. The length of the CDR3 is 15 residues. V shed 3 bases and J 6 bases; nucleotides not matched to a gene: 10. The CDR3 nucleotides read TGTGCCAGCAGTTTGTTCCCAGACAGGGAAGATGGCTACACCTTC. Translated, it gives CASSLFPDREDGYTF.

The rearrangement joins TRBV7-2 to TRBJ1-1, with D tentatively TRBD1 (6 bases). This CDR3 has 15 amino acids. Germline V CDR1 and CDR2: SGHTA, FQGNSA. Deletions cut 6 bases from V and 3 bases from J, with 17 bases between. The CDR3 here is CASRRVAAGDTEAFF. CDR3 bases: TGTGCCAGCAGGCGGGTTGCGGCAGGGGACACTGAAGCTTTCTTT.

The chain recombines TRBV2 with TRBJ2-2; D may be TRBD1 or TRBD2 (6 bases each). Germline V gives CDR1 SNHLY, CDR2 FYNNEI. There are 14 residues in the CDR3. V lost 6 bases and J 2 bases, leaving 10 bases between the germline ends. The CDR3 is CASSRGGNTGELFF. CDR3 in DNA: TGTGCCAGCAGCAGGGGAGGTAACACCGGGGAGCTGTTTTTT. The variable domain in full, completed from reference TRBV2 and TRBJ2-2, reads EPEVTQTPSHQVTQMGQEVILRCVPISNHLYFYWYRQILGQKVEFLVSFYNNEISEKSEIFDDQFSVERPDGSNFTLKIRSTKLEDSAMYFCASSRGGNTGELFFGEGSRLTVL.

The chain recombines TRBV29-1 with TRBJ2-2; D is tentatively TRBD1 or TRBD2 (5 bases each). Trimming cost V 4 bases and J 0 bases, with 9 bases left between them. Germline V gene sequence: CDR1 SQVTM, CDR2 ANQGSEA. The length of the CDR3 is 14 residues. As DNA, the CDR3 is TGCAGCGTTGTACGGGGACCGAACACCGGGGAGCTGTTTTTT. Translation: CSVVRGPNTGELFF.

The DNA of the CDR3 is TGTGCCAGCAGTGAAGTTAAAAGTAGTTCGAGGAATCAGCCCCAGCATTTT. Its translation is CASSEVKSSSRNQPQHF. The rearrangement uses TRBV2 and TRBJ1-5; D gene ambiguous. The CDR3 loop spans 17 amino acids. V lost 1 base, J lost 4 bases, and 17 bases lay in between. Germline assignment: CDR1 SNHLY and CDR2 FYNNEI.

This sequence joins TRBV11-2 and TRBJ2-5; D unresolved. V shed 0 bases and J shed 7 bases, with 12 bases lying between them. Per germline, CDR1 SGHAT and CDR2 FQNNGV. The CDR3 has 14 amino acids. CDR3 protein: CASSLDSRLGTQYF. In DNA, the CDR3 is TGTGCCAGCAGCTTAGATTCTAGATTGGGGACCCAGTACTTC.

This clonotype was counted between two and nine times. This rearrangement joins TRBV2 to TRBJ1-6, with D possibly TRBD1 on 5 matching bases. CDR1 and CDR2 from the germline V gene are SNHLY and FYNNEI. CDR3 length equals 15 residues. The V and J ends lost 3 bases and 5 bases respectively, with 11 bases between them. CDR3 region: CASSEARGNNSPLHF. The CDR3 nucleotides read TGTGCCAGCAGTGAGGCAAGGGGCAATAATTCACCCCTCCACTTT. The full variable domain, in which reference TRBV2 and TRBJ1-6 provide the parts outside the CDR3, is EPEVTQTPSHQVTQMGQEVILRCVPISNHLYFYWYRQILGQKVEFLVSFYNNEISEKSEIFDDQFSVERPDGSNFTLKIRSTKLEDSAMYFCASSEARGNNSPLHFGNGTRLTVT.

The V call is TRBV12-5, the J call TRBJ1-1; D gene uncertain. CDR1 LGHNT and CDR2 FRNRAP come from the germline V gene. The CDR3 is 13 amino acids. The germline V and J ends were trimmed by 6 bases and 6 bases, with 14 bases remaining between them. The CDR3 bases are TGTGCTAGTGGCCAGACATACACCGCTGAAGCTTTCTTT. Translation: CASGQTYTAEAFF.

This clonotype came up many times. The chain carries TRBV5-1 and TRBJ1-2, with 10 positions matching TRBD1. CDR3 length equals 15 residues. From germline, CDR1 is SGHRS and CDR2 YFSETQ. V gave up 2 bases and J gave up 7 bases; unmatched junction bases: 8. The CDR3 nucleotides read TGCGCCAGCAGCTTACCGACAGGGGGCTACAGTGGCTACACCTTC. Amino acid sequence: CASSLPTGGYSGYTF.

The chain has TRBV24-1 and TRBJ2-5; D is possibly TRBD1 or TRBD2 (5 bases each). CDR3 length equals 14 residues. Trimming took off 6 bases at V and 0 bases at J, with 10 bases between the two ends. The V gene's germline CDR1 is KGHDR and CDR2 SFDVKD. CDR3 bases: TGTGCCACCAGTAAACGGGGCTACCAAGAGACCCAGTACTTC. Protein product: CATSKRGYQETQYF.

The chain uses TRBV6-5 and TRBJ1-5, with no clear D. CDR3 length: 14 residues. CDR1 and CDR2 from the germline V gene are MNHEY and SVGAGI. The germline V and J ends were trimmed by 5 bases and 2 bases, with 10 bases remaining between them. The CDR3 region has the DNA TGTGCCAGCAGTGAGTTCGGTGGCAATCAGCCCCAGCATTTT. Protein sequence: CASSEFGGNQPQHF.

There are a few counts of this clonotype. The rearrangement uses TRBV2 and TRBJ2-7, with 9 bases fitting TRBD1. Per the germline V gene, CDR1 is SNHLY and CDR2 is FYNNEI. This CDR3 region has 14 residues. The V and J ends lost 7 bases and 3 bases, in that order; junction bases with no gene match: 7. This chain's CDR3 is CASKRTGDLYEQYF. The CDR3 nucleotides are TGTGCCAGCAAGCGGACAGGGGACCTCTACGAGCAGTACTTC. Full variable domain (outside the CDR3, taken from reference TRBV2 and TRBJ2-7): EPEVTQTPSHQVTQMGQEVILRCVPISNHLYFYWYRQILGQKVEFLVSFYNNEISEKSEIFDDQFSVERPDGSNFTLKIRSTKLEDSAMYFCASKRTGDLYEQYFGPGTRLTVT.

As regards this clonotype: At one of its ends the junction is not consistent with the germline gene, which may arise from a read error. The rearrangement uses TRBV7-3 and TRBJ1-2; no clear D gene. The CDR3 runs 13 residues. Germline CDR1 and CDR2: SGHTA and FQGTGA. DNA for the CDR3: TGCGCCAGCAGCCAAGAACTTAACTATGGCTACACCTTC. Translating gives CASSQELNYGYTF.

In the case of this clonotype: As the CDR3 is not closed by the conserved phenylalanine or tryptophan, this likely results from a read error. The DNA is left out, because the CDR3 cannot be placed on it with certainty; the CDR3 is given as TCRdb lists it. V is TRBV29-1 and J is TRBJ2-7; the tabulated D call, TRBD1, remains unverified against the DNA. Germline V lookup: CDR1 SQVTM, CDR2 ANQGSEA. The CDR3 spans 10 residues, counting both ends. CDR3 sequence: CSVSRGEQRI.

The CDR3 sequence: CASSRTGGGRETQYF. CDR3 DNA: TGTGCCAGCAGTCGAACAGGGGGGGGTCGGGAGACCCAGTACTTC. The chain joins TRBV7-8 to TRBJ2-5, with a weak D call TRBD1 (8 bases). V was clipped by 6 bases and J by 5 bases, with 19 bases between them. In germline, CDR1 is SGHVS, CDR2 FQNEAQ. This CDR3 comprises 15 residues.

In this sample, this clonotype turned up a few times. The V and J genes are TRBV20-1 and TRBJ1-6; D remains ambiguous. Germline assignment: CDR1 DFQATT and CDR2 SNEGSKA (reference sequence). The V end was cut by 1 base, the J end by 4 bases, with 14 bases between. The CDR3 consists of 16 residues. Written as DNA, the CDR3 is TGCAGTGCTAGAGGTTATGGAACAGTGTATAATTCACCCCTCCACTTT. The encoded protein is CSARGYGTVYNSPLHF.

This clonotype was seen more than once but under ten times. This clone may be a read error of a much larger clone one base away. The CDR3 loop is CASSYSCGYTF. CDR3 nucleotide sequence: TGTGCCAGCAGCTACAGCTGTGGCTACACCTTC. The chain combines TRBV2 with TRBJ1-2; D is unclear. With 6 bases removed from V and 7 bases from J, the gap between germline ends came to 9 bases. The CDR3 is 11 amino acids. CDR1 is SNHLY and CDR2 is FYNNEI in the germline V gene.

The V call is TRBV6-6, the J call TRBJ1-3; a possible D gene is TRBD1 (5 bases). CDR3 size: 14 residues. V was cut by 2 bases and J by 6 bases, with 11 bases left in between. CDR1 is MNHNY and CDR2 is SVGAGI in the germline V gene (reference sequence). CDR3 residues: CASSYGPRANTIYF. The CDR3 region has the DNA TGTGCCAGCAGTTACGGTCCCAGGGCAAACACCATATATTTT.

Written as DNA, the CDR3 is TGTGCCAGCAGTCAGTCGACAGCCGCGCTAAACACCATATATTTT. Its protein is CASSQSTAALNTIYF. The chain carries TRBV2 and TRBJ1-3, with D perhaps matching TRBD1 (5 bases). The V end lost 5 bases, the J end lost 6 bases, and 17 bases lay between the germline ends. The CDR3 consists of 15 residues. CDR1 is SNHLY, CDR2 FYNNEI, per germline.